The 24 T cell receptor beta chains in this list originate from one sample, sequenced in a study of T cells in Graves' hyperthyroidism and ophthalmopathy. Amplification targeted TCR beta CDR3 regions from RNA transcripts. During a first-round RT-PCR of the TCR CDR3, the HTBI primer set was used. TCRdb processed the multiplex PCR reads anew with MiXCR; each CDR3 protein has one entry. Of hundreds of thousands of distinct CDR3 sequences in the sample, less than 30% were seen once. Input material: blood. The source of these receptors is a man in his forties with Graves' hyperthyroidism that later progressed to Graves' ophthalmopathy.

This clonotype was seen many times. This chain joins TRBV6-4 and TRBJ2-5, with TRBD1 matching over 8 bases. J lost 7 bases, V lost 5 bases, and 24 bases had no gene match. Germline-derived CDR1 and CDR2 are MRHNA and SNTAGT. CDR3 size: 19 residues. CDR3 coding DNA: TGTGCCAGCAGTCTAGATAAGACCGGCAGGGGGCCAGCATTTAGGACCCAGTACTTC. This gives the protein CASSLDKTGRGPAFRTQYF.

This chain uses TRBV6-2 or TRBV6-3 with TRBJ2-7; D possibly corresponds to TRBD2 (6 bases). Trimming stripped 2 bases from V and 2 bases from J, with 13 bases between. The CDR3 length is 15 residues. Germline CDR1 is MNHEY and CDR2 is SVGEGT. The chain's CDR3 is CASSYTGLGTYEQYF. DNA for the CDR3: TGTGCCAGCAGTTACACGGGACTGGGTACCTACGAGCAGTACTTC.

This clonotype occurred many times. This chain links TRBV3-1 with TRBJ2-7, with D tentatively TRBD1 or TRBD2 (6 bases each). V was pared by 0 bases and J by 7 bases, with 13 bases between. CDR3 size: 14 residues. CDR1 is LGHDT, CDR2 YNNKEL, per germline (reference sequence). The CDR3 reads CASSQDPGASEQYF. DNA of the CDR3: TGTGCCAGCAGCCAAGACCCGGGGGCGAGTGAGCAGTACTTC.

The chain carries TRBV28 and TRBJ2-5, with unresolved D. Germline V gene lookup returns CDR1 MDHEN and CDR2 SYDVKM. The V and J ends lost 6 bases and 5 bases respectively, with 13 bases between them. The CDR3 runs to 13 residues. This chain's CDR3 is CASRSPAMETQYF. CDR3 in DNA: TGTGCCAGCAGGTCCCCTGCGATGGAGACCCAGTACTTC.

This clonotype was counted at least ten times. The V call is TRBV20-1, the J call TRBJ2-5; D gene ambiguous. Germline CDR1 and CDR2: DFQATT and SNEGSKA (reference sequence). V lost 3 bases and J lost 5, with 16 bases in between. The CDR3 length is 14 residues. The CDR3 region has the DNA TGCAGTGCTAGTTTTTTATCCATCGTCGAGACCCAGTACTTC. Translation gives CSASFLSIVETQYF.

Many counts were recorded for this clonotype. J is TRBJ1-6 and V is TRBV6-1; D call uncertain. V lost 6 bases and J lost 10, with 10 bases in between. The CDR3 is 12 residues long. CDR1 MNHNS and CDR2 SASEGT come from the germline V gene. The CDR3, as DNA: TGTGCCAGCAGAGACGGGTACTCACCCCTCCACTTT. Translating gives CASRDGYSPLHF.

This clonotype was observed a single time. The gene calls are TRBV6-2 or TRBV6-3 and TRBJ1-5; no clear D gene. The V gene's germline CDR1 is MNHEY and CDR2 SVGEGT. The CDR3 has 13 amino acids. Trimming removed 5 bases at V and 4 bases at J, with 9 bases between. The CDR3 reads CASSARPNQPQHF. CDR3 DNA: TGTGCCAGCAGTGCGAGACCTAATCAGCCCCAGCATTTT.

This clonotype showed up many times. This chain connects TRBV5-1 to TRBJ2-5, with TRBD1 identical over 9 bases. Per the germline V gene, CDR1 is SGHRS and CDR2 is YFSETQ. CDR3 length: 14 amino acids. With V trimmed by 4 bases and J by 7 bases, 8 bases remained unmatched. This CDR3 reads CASSIRTGEGTQYF. The CDR3 nucleotides read TGCGCCAGCAGCATACGGACAGGGGAGGGGACCCAGTACTTC.

The rearrangement joins TRBV7-9 to TRBJ2-7; the match to TRBD1 covers 9 bases. The CDR3 loop spans 15 amino acids. The V segment lost 4 bases and the J segment 3 bases; nucleotides outside the gene matches: 7. CDR1 is SEHNR and CDR2 is FQNEAQ in the germline V gene (reference sequence). The CDR3 DNA sequence: TGTGCCAGCAGCTCGTTAGACAGGGGGGACTACGAGCAGTACTTC. Translation gives CASSSLDRGDYEQYF.

The V and J genes are TRBV20-1 and TRBJ2-5; tentatively, D is TRBD1 or TRBD2 (6 bases each). The CDR3 contains 14 residues. Trimming pared 3 bases from V and 5 bases from J, leaving 16 bases between. Germline CDR1 DFQATT, CDR2 SNEGSKA (reference sequence). This CDR3 reads CSARAGHPRETQYF. CDR3 sequence (DNA): TGCAGTGCTAGGGCGGGACACCCGCGGGAGACCCAGTACTTC.

Many counts were recorded for this clonotype. V gene TRBV2 combines with J gene TRBJ1-5, with 7 bases fitting TRBD1. Germline trimming cut 6 bases from V and 9 bases from J; bases unmatched to any gene: 11. The CDR3 consists of 14 residues. The germline gives CDR1 SNHLY, CDR2 FYNNEI. The DNA for the CDR3 is TGTGCCAGCAGCGGGGACAGCCGGCAAAGGCCCCAGCATTTT. Translating it yields CASSGDSRQRPQHF.

The chain couples TRBV10-3 to TRBJ2-7; 11 bases match TRBD2. After removal of 3 bases from V and 4 bases from J, the junction contained 5 bases not matched to a gene. From germline, CDR1 is ENHRY and CDR2 SYGVKD. This CDR3 contains 15 residues. CDR3 in DNA: TGTGCCATCAGTGACGTTAGCGGGAGGGCTTACGAGCAGTACTTC. Translated: CAISDVSGRAYEQYF.

This clonotype came up many times. The rearrangement links TRBV20-1 to TRBJ2-7; 7 bases fit TRBD2. Trimming cost V 5 bases and J 5 bases; bases outside gene matches: 15. Germline V lookup: CDR1 DFQATT, CDR2 SNEGSKA (reference sequence). The CDR3 contains 15 residues. DNA of the CDR3: TGCAGTGCTTTCCCCCCCTTGCGAGGGAGGGACGAGCAGTACTTC. Its translation: CSAFPPLRGRDEQYF.

This clonotype has at least ten counts. The chain joins TRBV7-2 to TRBJ2-4, with D perhaps TRBD2 (6 bases). This CDR3 has 16 residues. V lost 3 bases and J 8 bases, leaving 20 bases between the germline ends. The germline V gene has CDR1 SGHTA and CDR2 FQGNSA. The CDR3 here is CASSFLGSAGEDIQYF. DNA of the CDR3: TGTGCCAGCAGCTTCTTGGGGAGCGCCGGGGAGGACATTCAGTACTTC.

The chain employs TRBV5-6 and TRBJ2-5; 7 bases are shared with TRBD1. CDR3 size: 15 residues. After removal of 3 bases from V and 2 bases from J, the junction contained 7 bases not matched to a gene. Germline CDR1 is SGHDT and CDR2 is YYEEEE. CDR3 DNA sequence: TGTGCCAGCAGCTCCCTTGAGGGGGCTCAAGAGACCCAGTACTTC. Protein: CASSSLEGAQETQYF.

This clonotype was seen ten or more times. This rearrangement joins TRBV5-1 to TRBJ1-1, with D hard to call. Germline values: CDR1 SGHRS, CDR2 YFSETQ. The CDR3 extends over 14 amino acids. The V end was cut by 4 bases, the J end by 0 bases, with 10 bases between. The CDR3 reads CASSRDTMNTEAFF. In nucleotides, the CDR3 is TGCGCCAGCAGCCGAGACACCATGAACACTGAAGCTTTCTTT.

The chain couples TRBV10-3 to TRBJ2-5; the match to TRBD1 covers 10 bases. The CDR3 totals 16 residues. Trimming removed 3 bases from V and 5 bases from J; junction bases left unmatched: 9. From germline, CDR1 is ENHRY and CDR2 SYGVKD. The CDR3 sequence: CAISDPDRGRGETQYF. DNA of the CDR3: TGTGCCATCAGTGACCCCGACAGGGGGCGCGGGGAGACCCAGTACTTC.

This clonotype was seen a handful of times. This chain connects TRBV6-5 to TRBJ2-7, with a possible D match to TRBD1 (5 bases). V was shortened by 1 base and J by 5 bases, with 9 bases between the two germline ends. Germline loops: CDR1 MNHEY, CDR2 SVGAGI. The CDR3 length is 13 residues. For the CDR3, the DNA is TGTGCCAGCAGTTACTTGACAGCCCACGAGCAGTACTTC. Its translation is CASSYLTAHEQYF.

The chain employs TRBV12-3 or TRBV12-4 and TRBJ2-5, with 8 bases lining up with TRBD1. The length of the CDR3 is 15 residues. V was pared by 3 bases and J by 3 bases, with 6 bases of the junction left unmatched. The CDR3 sequence is CASSFKQGVKETQYF. Here the CDR3 DNA reads TGTGCCAGCAGTTTCAAACAGGGGGTTAAAGAGACCCAGTACTTC.

CDR3 sequence: CASTKGYRYEQYF. The CDR3 DNA reads TGTGCCAGCACTAAAGGCTACCGCTACGAGCAGTACTTC. V is TRBV28 and J is TRBJ2-7; D is unresolved. Germline CDR1 and CDR2: MDHEN and SYDVKM. The CDR3 sequence is 13 residues long. The ends were cut back, 7 bases at V and 3 bases at J, with 13 bases in the middle. Together with reference TRBV28 and TRBJ2-7, the CDR3 gives the full variable domain: DVKVTQSSRYLVKRTGEKVFLECVQDMDHENMFWYRQDPGLGLRLIYFSYDVKMKEKGDIPEGYSVSREKKERFSLILESASTNQTSMYLCASTKGYRYEQYFGPGTRLTVT.

This clonotype was picked up a small number of times. The V gene is TRBV7-9, the J gene TRBJ1-2, with a possible D match to TRBD1 (5 bases). Deletions cut 7 bases from V and 5 bases from J, with 17 bases between. The CDR3 sequence is 14 residues long. Germline lookup yields CDR1 SEHNR and CDR2 FQNEAQ (reference sequence). As DNA, the CDR3 is TGTGCCAGCACCCCTAGCCAGGGCAAGTATGGCTACACCTTC. Its protein is CASTPSQGKYGYTF.

The chain employs TRBV20-1 and TRBJ1-2; D is unclear. The V gene lost 4 bases and the J gene lost 5 bases, with 17 bases spanning the gap. The CDR3 has 14 amino acids. The germline V gene has CDR1 DFQATT and CDR2 SNEGSKA (reference sequence). The CDR3 DNA follows: TGCAGTGCTACCCTAACCAAGACAACATATGGCTACACCTTC. This translates into CSATLTKTTYGYTF.

The genes are TRBV18 and TRBJ1-5, with TRBD1 matching over 7 bases. The CDR3 extends over 16 amino acids. CDR1 is KGHSH and CDR2 is LQKENI in the germline V gene. V lost 4 bases to trimming and J lost 1 base; unmatched junction nucleotides: 7. In nucleotides, the CDR3 is TGTGCCAGCTCACAAGACAGGGTTGGGAGCAATCAGCCCCAGCATTTT. Translation gives CASSQDRVGSNQPQHF.

This clonotype was seen ten or more times. The V call is TRBV6-5, the J call TRBJ1-5; D gene unclear. This CDR3 spans 15 amino acids. Germline V lookup: CDR1 MNHEY, CDR2 SVGAGI. Trimming removed 0 bases at V and 5 bases at J, with 11 bases between. The CDR3 sequence: CASSYSPVGDQPQHF. CDR3 bases: TGTGCCAGCAGTTACTCGCCTGTTGGCGATCAGCCCCAGCATTTT.